Shown below are 6 T cell receptor beta chains from a single sample sequenced in a study of blood T cell repertoires in COVID-19. Only in-frame clones appear in the TCRdb table, and some are missing; sequencing was by immunoSEQ multiplex PCR. Of hundreds of thousands of clones in the sample, around 88% were seen once. Sequencing was carried out using peripheral blood. Receptors were obtained from a woman younger than 45 with COVID-19, enrolled during active disease.

This clone appeared a few times. J is TRBJ2-1 and V is TRBV5-1, with TRBD2 as a possible D gene (6 bases). Trimming pared 4 bases from V and 0 bases from J, leaving 8 bases between. Germline V gene lookup returns CDR1 SGHRS and CDR2 YFSETQ. The CDR3 is 14 amino acids. In DNA form, the CDR3 reads TGCGCCAGCAGCCCGGAGGGCTCCTACAATGAGCAGTTCTTC. This translates into CASSPEGSYNEQFF.

The CDR3: CASSSGQEILQETQYF. The CDR3 nucleotides read TGTGCCAGCAGCAGTGGACAGGAGATCCTTCAAGAGACCCAGTACTTC. This chain connects TRBV7-9 to TRBJ2-5, with TRBD1 identical over 7 bases. V lost 5 bases, J lost 2 bases, and 11 bases stayed unmatched. Per the germline V gene, CDR1 is SEHNR and CDR2 is FQNEAQ (reference sequence). There are 16 residues in the CDR3. The full variable domain, completed using reference TRBV7-9 and TRBJ2-5, is DTGVSQNPRHKITKRGQNVTFRCDPISEHNRLYWYRQTLGQGPEFLTYFQNEAQLEKSRLLSDRFSAERPKGSFSTLEIQRTEQGDSAMYLCASSSGQEILQETQYFGPGTRLLVL.

The gene calls are TRBV5-1 and TRBJ2-7, with 10 bases aligning to TRBD1. V lost 0 bases to trimming and J lost 2 bases; unmatched junction nucleotides: 2. The CDR3 loop spans 15 amino acids. Germline CDR1 reads SGHRS; CDR2 reads YFSETQ. Here the CDR3 DNA reads TGCGCCAGCAGCTTGGTAGGACAGGGGGCCTACGAGCAGTACTTC. It encodes CASSLVGQGAYEQYF.

This chain connects TRBV24-1 to TRBJ1-1, with no clear D. CDR3 length: 13 amino acids. Germline CDR1 is KGHDR and CDR2 is SFDVKD. V lost 11 bases and J 3 bases, leaving 15 bases between the germline ends. The CDR3 loop reads CAKVVRADTEAFF. Here the CDR3 DNA reads TGTGCCAAGGTGGTGAGGGCGGACACTGAAGCTTTCTTT.

Only one count was recorded for this clone. CDR3 region: CASSLGLAGGPTDTQYF. CDR3 coding DNA: TGTGCCAGCAGCTTAGGCCTAGCGGGGGGGCCGACAGATACGCAGTATTTT. The J gene is TRBJ2-3, the V gene TRBV7-2; 12 nucleotides match TRBD2. Looked up from germline, CDR1 is SGHTA and CDR2 is FQGNSA. The junction had 5 bases not matched to a gene; V was cut back by 1 base and J by 3 bases. The length of the CDR3 is 17 residues. Full variable domain (missing parts from reference TRBV7-2 and TRBJ2-3): GAGVSQSPSNKVTEKGKDVELRCDPISGHTALYWYRQSLGQGLEFLIYFQGNSAPDKSGLPSDRFSAERTGGSVSTLTIQRTQQEDSAVYLCASSLGLAGGPTDTQYFGPGTRLTVL.

The chain couples TRBV6-5 to TRBJ2-7, with D perhaps TRBD2 (5 bases). The V gene lost 5 bases and the J gene lost 4 bases, with 12 bases spanning the gap. CDR1 is MNHEY, CDR2 SVGAGI, per germline. The CDR3 is 13 residues long. The CDR3 DNA sequence: TGTGCCAGCAGTCCCCGGGGAGCATACGAGCAGTACGTC. Translated: CASSPRGAYEQYV.